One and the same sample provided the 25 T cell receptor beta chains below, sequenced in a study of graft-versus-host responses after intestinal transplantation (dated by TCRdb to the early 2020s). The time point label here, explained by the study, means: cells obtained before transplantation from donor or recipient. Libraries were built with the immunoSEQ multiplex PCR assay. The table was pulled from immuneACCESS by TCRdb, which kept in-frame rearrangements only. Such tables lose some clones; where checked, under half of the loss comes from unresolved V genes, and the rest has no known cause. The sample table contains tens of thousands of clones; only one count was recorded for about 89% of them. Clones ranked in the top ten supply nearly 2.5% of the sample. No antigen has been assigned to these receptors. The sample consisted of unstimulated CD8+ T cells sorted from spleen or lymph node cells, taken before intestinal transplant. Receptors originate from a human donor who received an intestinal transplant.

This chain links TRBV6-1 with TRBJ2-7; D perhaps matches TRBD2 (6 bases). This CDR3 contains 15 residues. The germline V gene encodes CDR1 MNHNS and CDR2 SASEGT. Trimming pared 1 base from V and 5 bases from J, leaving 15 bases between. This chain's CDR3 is CASSEEASDLNEQYF. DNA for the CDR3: TGTGCCAGCAGTGAAGAGGCTAGCGATCTCAACGAGCAGTACTTC.

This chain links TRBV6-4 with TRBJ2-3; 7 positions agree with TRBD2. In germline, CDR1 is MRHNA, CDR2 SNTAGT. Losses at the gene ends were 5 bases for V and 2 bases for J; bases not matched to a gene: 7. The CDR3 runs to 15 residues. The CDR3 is CASSLGLADTDTQYF. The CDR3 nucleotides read TGTGCCAGCAGTCTGGGGCTAGCGGACACAGATACGCAGTATTTT.

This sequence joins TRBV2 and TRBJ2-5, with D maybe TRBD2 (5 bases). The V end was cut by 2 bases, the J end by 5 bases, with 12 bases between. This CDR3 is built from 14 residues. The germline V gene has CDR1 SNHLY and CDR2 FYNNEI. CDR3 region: CASSEIGGRETQYF. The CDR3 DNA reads TGTGCCAGCAGTGAAATCGGCGGGCGGGAGACCCAGTACTTC.

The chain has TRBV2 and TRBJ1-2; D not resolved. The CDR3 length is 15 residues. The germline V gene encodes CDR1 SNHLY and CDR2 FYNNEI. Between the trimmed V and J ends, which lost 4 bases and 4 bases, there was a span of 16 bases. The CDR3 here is CASSALIHTVYGYTF. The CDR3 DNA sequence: TGTGCCAGCAGTGCCCTCATTCACACCGTCTATGGCTACACCTTC.

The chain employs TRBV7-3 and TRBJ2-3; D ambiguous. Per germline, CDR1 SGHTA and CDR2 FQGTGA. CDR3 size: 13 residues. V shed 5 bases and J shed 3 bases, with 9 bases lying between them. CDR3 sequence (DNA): TGTGCCAGCAGCATGTACTTGACAGATACGCAGTATTTT. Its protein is CASSMYLTDTQYF.

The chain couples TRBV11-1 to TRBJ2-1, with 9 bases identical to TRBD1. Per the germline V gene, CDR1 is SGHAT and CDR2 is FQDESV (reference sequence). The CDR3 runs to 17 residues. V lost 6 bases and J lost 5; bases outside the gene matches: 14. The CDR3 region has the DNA TGTGCCAGCAGTCAAATCCCAGGACAGGGGCGTAACAATGAGCAGTTCTTC. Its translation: CASSQIPGQGRNNEQFF.

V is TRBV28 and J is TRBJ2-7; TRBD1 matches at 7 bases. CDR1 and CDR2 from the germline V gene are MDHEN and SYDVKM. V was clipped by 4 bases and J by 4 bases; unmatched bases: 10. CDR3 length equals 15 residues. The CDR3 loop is CASSSYRGFRYEQYF. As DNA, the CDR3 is TGTGCCAGCAGTTCCTACAGGGGTTTTAGGTACGAGCAGTACTTC. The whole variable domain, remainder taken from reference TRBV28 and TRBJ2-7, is DVKVTQSSRYLVKRTGEKVFLECVQDMDHENMFWYRQDPGLGLRLIYFSYDVKMKEKGDIPEGYSVSREKKERFSLILESASTNQTSMYLCASSSYRGFRYEQYFGPGTRLTVT.

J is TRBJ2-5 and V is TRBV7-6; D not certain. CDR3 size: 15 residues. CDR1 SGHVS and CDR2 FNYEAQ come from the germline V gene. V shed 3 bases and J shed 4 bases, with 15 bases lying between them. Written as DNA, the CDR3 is TGTGCCAGCAGCTTTCTACGACTCCGGGTAGAGACCCAGTACTTC. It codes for CASSFLRLRVETQYF.

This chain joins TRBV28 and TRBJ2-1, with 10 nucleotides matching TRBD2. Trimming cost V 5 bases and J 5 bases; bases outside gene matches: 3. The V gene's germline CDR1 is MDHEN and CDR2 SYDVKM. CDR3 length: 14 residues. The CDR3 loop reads CASSTSGANNEQFF. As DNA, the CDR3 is TGTGCCAGCAGTACTAGCGGGGCTAACAATGAGCAGTTCTTC.

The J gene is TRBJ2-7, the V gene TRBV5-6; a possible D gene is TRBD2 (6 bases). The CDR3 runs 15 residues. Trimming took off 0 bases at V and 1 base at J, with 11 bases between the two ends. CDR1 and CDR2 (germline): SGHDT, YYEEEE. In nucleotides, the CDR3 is TGTGCCAGCAGCTTGGTACGGAGGGGTTCCTACGAGCAGTACTTC. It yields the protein CASSLVRRGSYEQYF.

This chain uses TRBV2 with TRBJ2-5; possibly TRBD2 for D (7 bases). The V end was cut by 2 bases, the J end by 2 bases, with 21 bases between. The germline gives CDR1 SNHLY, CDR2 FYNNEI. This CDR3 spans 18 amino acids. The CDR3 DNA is TGTGCCAGCAGTGAAAGGTGGGGCGGGGGCCTAATTCAAGAGACCCAGTACTTC. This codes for CASSERWGGGLIQETQYF.

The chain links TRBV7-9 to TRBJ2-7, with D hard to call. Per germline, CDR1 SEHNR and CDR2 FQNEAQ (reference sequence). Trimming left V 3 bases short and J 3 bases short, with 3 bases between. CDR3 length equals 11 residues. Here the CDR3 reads CASSFNYEQYF. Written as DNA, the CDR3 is TGTGCCAGCAGCTTTAACTACGAGCAGTACTTC.

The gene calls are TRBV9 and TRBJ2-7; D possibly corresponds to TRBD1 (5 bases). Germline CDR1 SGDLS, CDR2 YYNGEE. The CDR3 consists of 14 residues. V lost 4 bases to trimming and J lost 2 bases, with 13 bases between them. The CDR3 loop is CASSPSGAAYEQYF. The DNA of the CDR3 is TGTGCCAGCAGCCCCTCTGGGGCGGCCTACGAGCAGTACTTC.

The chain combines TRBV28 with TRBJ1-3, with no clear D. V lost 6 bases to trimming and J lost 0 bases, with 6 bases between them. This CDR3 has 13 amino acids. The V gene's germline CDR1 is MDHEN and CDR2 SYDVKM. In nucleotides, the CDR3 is TGTGCCAGCAGGTCCTCCTCTGGAAACACCATATATTTT. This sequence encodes CASRSSSGNTIYF.

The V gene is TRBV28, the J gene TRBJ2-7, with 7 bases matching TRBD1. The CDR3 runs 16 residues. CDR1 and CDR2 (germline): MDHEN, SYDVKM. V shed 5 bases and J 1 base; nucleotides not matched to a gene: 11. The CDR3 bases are TGTGCCAGCAGTGGGCACCGGGACAGATTTTCCTACGAGCAGTACTTC. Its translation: CASSGHRDRFSYEQYF.

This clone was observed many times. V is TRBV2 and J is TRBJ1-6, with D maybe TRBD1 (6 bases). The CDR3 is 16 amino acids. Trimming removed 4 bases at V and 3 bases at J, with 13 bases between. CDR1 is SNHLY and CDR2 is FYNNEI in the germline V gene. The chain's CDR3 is CASSGIQGVYNSPLHF. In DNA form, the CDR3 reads TGTGCCAGCAGTGGAATACAGGGTGTCTATAATTCACCCCTCCACTTT. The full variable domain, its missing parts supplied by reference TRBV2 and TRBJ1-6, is EPEVTQTPSHQVTQMGQEVILRCVPISNHLYFYWYRQILGQKVEFLVSFYNNEISEKSEIFDDQFSVERPDGSNFTLKIRSTKLEDSAMYFCASSGIQGVYNSPLHFGNGTRLTVT.

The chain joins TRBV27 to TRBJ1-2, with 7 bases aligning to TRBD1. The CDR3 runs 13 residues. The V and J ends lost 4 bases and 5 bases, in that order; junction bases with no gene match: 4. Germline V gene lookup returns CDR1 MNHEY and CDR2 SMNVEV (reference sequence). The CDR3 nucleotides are TGTGCCAGCAGTTACAGGGGCGGGTATGGCTACACCTTC. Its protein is CASSYRGGYGYTF.

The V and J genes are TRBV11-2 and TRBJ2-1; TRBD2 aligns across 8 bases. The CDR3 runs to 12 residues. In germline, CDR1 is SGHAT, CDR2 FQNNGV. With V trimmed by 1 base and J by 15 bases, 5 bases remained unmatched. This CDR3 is CASSLGGLGAFF. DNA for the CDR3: TGTGCCAGCAGCTTAGGGGGACTAGGTGCGTTCTTC.

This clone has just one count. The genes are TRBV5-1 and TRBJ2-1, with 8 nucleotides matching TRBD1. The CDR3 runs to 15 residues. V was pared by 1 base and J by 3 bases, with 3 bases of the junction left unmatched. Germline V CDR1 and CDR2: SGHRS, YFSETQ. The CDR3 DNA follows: TGCGCCAGCAGCTTGAAGACAGGGGACTACAATGAGCAGTTCTTC. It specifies CASSLKTGDYNEQFF.

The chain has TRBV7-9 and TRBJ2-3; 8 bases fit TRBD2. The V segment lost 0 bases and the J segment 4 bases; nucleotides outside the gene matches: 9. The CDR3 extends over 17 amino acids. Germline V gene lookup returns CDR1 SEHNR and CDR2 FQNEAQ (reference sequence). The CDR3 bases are TGTGCCAGCAGCTTAGCGCCCTGGGGACTAGAATCAGATACGCAGTATTTT. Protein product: CASSLAPWGLESDTQYF.

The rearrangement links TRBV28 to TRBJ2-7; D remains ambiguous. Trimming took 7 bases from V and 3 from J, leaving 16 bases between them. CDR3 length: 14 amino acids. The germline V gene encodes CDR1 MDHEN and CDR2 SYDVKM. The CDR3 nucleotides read TGTGCCAGCACCCCCAGTCTGCGGATCTACGAGCAGTACTTC. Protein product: CASTPSLRIYEQYF.

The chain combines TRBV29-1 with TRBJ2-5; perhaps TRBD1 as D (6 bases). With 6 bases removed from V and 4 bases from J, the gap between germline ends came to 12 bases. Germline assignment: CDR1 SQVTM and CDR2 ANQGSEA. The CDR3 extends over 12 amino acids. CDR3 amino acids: CSVSKGGETQYF. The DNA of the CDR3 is TGCAGCGTCTCCAAAGGGGGAGAGACCCAGTACTTC.

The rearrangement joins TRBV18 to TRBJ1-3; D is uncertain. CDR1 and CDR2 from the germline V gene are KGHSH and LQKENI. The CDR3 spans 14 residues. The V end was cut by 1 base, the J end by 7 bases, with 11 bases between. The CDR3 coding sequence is TGTGCCAGCTCACCACTGTCCCGCGGGAACACCATATATTTT. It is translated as CASSPLSRGNTIYF.

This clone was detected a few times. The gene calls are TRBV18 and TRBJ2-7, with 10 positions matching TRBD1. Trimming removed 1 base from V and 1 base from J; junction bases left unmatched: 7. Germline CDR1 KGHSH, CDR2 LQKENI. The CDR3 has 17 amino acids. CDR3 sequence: CASSPRGQGIRSYEQYF. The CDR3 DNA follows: TGTGCCAGCTCACCACGGGGACAGGGGATTAGGTCCTACGAGCAGTACTTC.

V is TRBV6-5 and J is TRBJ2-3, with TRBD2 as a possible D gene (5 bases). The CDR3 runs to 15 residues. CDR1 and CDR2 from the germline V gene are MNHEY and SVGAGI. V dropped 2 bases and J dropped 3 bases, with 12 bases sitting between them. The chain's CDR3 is CASSYILGATDTQYF. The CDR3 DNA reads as TGTGCCAGCAGTTACATCCTGGGAGCTACAGATACGCAGTATTTT.